The 4 T cell receptor beta chains reported below all come from one sample, sequenced in a study of CD8 T cells in Susac syndrome. RNA in amounts of roughly 0.5 to 1 ug was reverse transcribed with random hexamers. In TCRdb, the immunoSEQ multiplex PCR reads were re-called with MiXCR into one record per CDR3 protein. Of some 170,000 distinct CDR3 sequences in the sample, around 94% are singletons; the top ten hold almost 0.095%. Material for sequencing was CD4+ T cells from PBMCs. These receptors came from a human donor with multiple sclerosis.

The V gene is TRBV20-1, the J gene TRBJ1-1, with D hard to call. V gave up 6 bases and J gave up 1 base, with 9 bases separating them. Looked up from germline, CDR1 is DFQATT and CDR2 is SNEGSKA (reference sequence). The CDR3 is made up of 12 amino acids. For the CDR3, the DNA is TGCAGTGCCGGAAGACAGAACACTGAAGCTTTCTTT. Translating gives CSAGRQNTEAFF.

The chain links TRBV6-4 to TRBJ2-3, with D uncertain. The ends were cut back, 0 bases at V and 4 bases at J, with 5 bases in the middle. The germline V gene encodes CDR1 MRHNA and CDR2 SNTAGT. The CDR3 runs 13 residues. The CDR3 reads CASSDSGSDTQYF. In nucleotides, the CDR3 is TGTGCCAGCAGTGACTCGGGATCAGATACGCAGTATTTT.

This clonotype was seen a single time. This chain joins TRBV12-3 or TRBV12-4 and TRBJ2-3; 7 nucleotides agree with TRBD1. V shed 2 bases, J shed 3 bases, and the junction held 11 bases outside the gene matches. CDR3 length equals 17 residues. The CDR3 sequence is CASSLIGPGTVTDTQYF. CDR3 in DNA: TGTGCCAGCAGTTTAATCGGTCCCGGGACAGTTACAGATACGCAGTATTTT.

This chain joins TRBV5-4 and TRBJ2-1, with no clear D. Germline V gene data show CDR1 as SGHNT and CDR2 as YYREEE (reference sequence). V lost 0 bases to trimming and J lost 4 bases, with 11 bases between them. The CDR3 is 15 amino acids. DNA for the CDR3: TGTGCCAGCAGCTTGGATCGTTTACGGTACAATGAGCAGTTCTTC. Protein product: CASSLDRLRYNEQFF.